One and the same sample provided the 21 T cell receptor beta chains below, sequenced in a study of control samples from healthy donors and cancer patients. Sequencing was performed with immunoSEQ multiplex PCR; in TCRdb, only in-frame clones are kept and a portion is missing. Of 120,000 or so clones listed, more than 70% are singletons. The sample was blood. The receptor source for this set is a man in his sixties in good health.

The chain joins TRBV6-5 to TRBJ2-3; D uncertain. From germline, CDR1 is MNHEY and CDR2 SVGAGI. Trimming removed 0 bases at V and 1 base at J, with 5 bases between. This CDR3 has 14 residues. Written as DNA, the CDR3 is TGTGCCAGCAGTTACTCCACGGGCACAGATACGCAGTATTTT. Translated, it gives CASSYSTGTDTQYF.

The V gene is TRBV21-1, the J gene TRBJ2-7; TRBD1, the D gene given by the table, was not confirmed from the DNA. TRBV21-1 is given as a pseudogene. There are 14 residues in the CDR3. CDR3 sequence reads: CASSKASLSYEQYF. CDR3 sequence (DNA): TGTGCCAGCAGCAAGGCCTCCCTCTCCTACGAGCAGTACTTC.

J is TRBJ2-7 and V is TRBV28; TRBD1 might be the D (6 bases). The CDR3 consists of 14 residues. V was shortened by 5 bases and J by 7 bases, with 18 bases between the two germline ends. Germline values: CDR1 MDHEN, CDR2 SYDVKM. CDR3: CASSERQVGWEQYF. The CDR3 region has the DNA TGTGCCAGCAGTGAAAGACAGGTCGGTTGGGAGCAGTACTTC.

The V gene is TRBV25-1, the J gene TRBJ1-4, with D possibly TRBD1 on 6 matching bases. V lost 7 bases and J lost 3, with 12 bases in between. Germline V gives CDR1 MGHDK, CDR2 SYGVNS. The CDR3 is made up of 14 amino acids. The CDR3 DNA is TGTGCCAGCACCCACGGGGGGCCTAATGAAAAACTGTTTTTT. Protein product: CASTHGGPNEKLFF. Full variable domain (missing parts from reference TRBV25-1 and TRBJ1-4): EADIYQTPRYLVIGTGKKITLECSQTMGHDKMYWYQQDPGMELHLIHYSYGVNSTEKGDLSSESTVSRIRTEHFPLTLESARPSHTSQYLCASTHGGPNEKLFFGSGTQLSVL.

The chain couples TRBV28 to TRBJ1-2; D perhaps matches TRBD1 (6 bases). Germline V lookup: CDR1 MDHEN, CDR2 SYDVKM. The CDR3 totals 14 residues. Trimming pared 4 bases from V and 6 bases from J, leaving 15 bases between. The CDR3 loop is CASSSNRVLDGYTF. The CDR3 coding sequence is TGTGCCAGCAGTTCGAACAGGGTGTTAGATGGCTACACCTTC.

The rearrangement uses TRBV7-2 and TRBJ2-3, with D perhaps assigned TRBD1 or TRBD2 (5 bases each). The germline V gene has CDR1 SGHTA and CDR2 FQGNSA. CDR3 size: 15 residues. Trimming shortened V by 3 bases and J by 2 bases, and 12 bases separated the two germline ends. The CDR3 DNA is TGTGCCAGCAGCTTCTCGGGACGGACCACAGATACGCAGTATTTT. Translation: CASSFSGRTTDTQYF.

The chain couples TRBV4-3 to TRBJ2-7; TRBD2 is a possible D gene (6 bases). CDR3 length: 15 residues. Germline V gene sequence: CDR1 LGHNA, CDR2 YSLEER. V lost 0 bases and J 1 base, leaving 10 bases between the germline ends. As DNA, the CDR3 is TGCGCCAGCAGCCAAGATCCCGGGACTTCCTACGAGCAGTACTTC. This translates into CASSQDPGTSYEQYF.

The V gene is TRBV11-2, the J gene TRBJ1-1, with 9 nucleotides matching TRBD1. The CDR3 runs to 15 residues. After removal of 1 base from V and 4 bases from J, the junction contained 4 bases not matched to a gene. Germline-derived CDR1 and CDR2 are SGHAT and FQNNGV. In DNA, the CDR3 is TGTGCCAGCAGCTTAGCGACAGGGGGGGGCACTGAAGCTTTCTTT. Amino acids: CASSLATGGGTEAFF.

V gene TRBV7-9 combines with J gene TRBJ1-4, with a weak D call TRBD1 (5 bases). The CDR3 is made up of 16 amino acids. Trimming took off 7 bases at V and 0 bases at J, with 15 bases between the two ends. CDR1 and CDR2 (germline): SEHNR, FQNEAQ (reference sequence). The CDR3 here is CASTLGGSATNEKLFF. In DNA, the CDR3 is TGTGCCAGCACCCTTGGGGGATCCGCAACTAATGAAAAACTGTTTTTT.

Remarks on this clone: This specimen includes other DNA sequences encoding the same CDR3. This chain links TRBV5-1 with TRBJ2-5, with no clear D. The CDR3 has 11 amino acids. V lost 3 bases, J lost 4 bases, and 4 bases lay in between. Germline CDR1 SGHRS, CDR2 YFSETQ. The CDR3 here is CASSSSETQYF. The CDR3 nucleotides are TGCGCCAGCAGCTCCTCAGAGACCCAGTACTTC.

The genes are TRBV5-4 and TRBJ2-5; TRBD1 agrees at 7 bases. The V gene end was trimmed by 3 bases and the J gene end by 5 bases; junction bases not matched to a gene: 7. CDR1 is SGHNT and CDR2 is YYREEE in the germline V gene (reference sequence). This CDR3 spans 14 amino acids. CDR3 in DNA: TGTGCCAGCAGCTATCAAGGGGGCCGGGAGACCCAGTACTTC. Translating it yields CASSYQGGRETQYF.

The genes are TRBV30 and TRBJ2-7; no firm D call. V lost 2 bases to trimming and J lost 4 bases, with 6 bases between them. Germline CDR1 reads GTSNPN; CDR2 reads SVGIG (reference sequence). The length of the CDR3 is 11 residues. The CDR3 DNA reads TGTGCCTGGAGTTTCACTTACGAGCAGTACTTC. It specifies CAWSFTYEQYF.

V usage is TRBV3-1 (or the pseudogene TRBV3-2) and J usage is TRBJ1-5; D call uncertain. The V end was cut by 1 base, the J end by 2 bases, with 3 bases between. The length of the CDR3 is 13 residues. Germline CDR1 reads LGHDT; CDR2 reads YNNKEL (reference sequence). CDR3 in amino acids: CASSQVGNQPQHF. CDR3 DNA: TGTGCCAGCAGCCAAGTTGGCAATCAGCCCCAGCATTTT.

The V gene is TRBV12-3 or TRBV12-4, the J gene TRBJ2-7; perhaps TRBD1 as D (6 bases). The CDR3 is 13 residues long. Trimming shortened V by 6 bases and J by 3 bases, and 12 bases separated the two germline ends. CDR3 loop: CASRPGTNYEQYF. The CDR3 coding sequence is TGTGCCAGCAGACCAGGGACAAACTACGAGCAGTACTTC.

V gene TRBV10-3 combines with J gene TRBJ1-2; TRBD1 is a possible D gene (6 bases). The CDR3 is made up of 15 amino acids. Trimming took 2 bases from V and 7 from J, leaving 17 bases between them. In germline, CDR1 is ENHRY, CDR2 SYGVKD. Here the CDR3 reads CAISEPSEGGFGYTF. The CDR3 region has the DNA TGTGCCATCAGTGAGCCATCCGAGGGGGGGTTTGGCTACACCTTC.

This clone was counted only a few times. V usage is TRBV9 and J usage is TRBJ2-7, with D possibly being TRBD1 or TRBD2 (5 bases each). V dropped 0 bases and J dropped 6 bases, with 13 bases sitting between them. This CDR3 spans 14 amino acids. Germline lookup yields CDR1 SGDLS and CDR2 YYNGEE. DNA for the CDR3: TGTGCCAGCAGCGTAGCCCCCGAGGGGTCCGAGCAGTACTTC. Its protein is CASSVAPEGSEQYF.

The V gene is TRBV5-1, the J gene TRBJ1-2; TRBD1 is a possible D gene (5 bases). Germline V CDR1 and CDR2: SGHRS, YFSETQ. The CDR3 sequence is 17 residues long. V lost 0 bases, J lost 7 bases, and 22 bases lay in between. CDR3 bases: TGCGCCAGCAGCTTGGATTTGGGGAGGGACTTTGGGGCTGGCTACACCTTC. Translated, it gives CASSLDLGRDFGAGYTF.

The genes are TRBV24-1 and TRBJ1-1; D perhaps matches TRBD1 (6 bases). Germline V gene lookup returns CDR1 KGHDR and CDR2 SFDVKD. V lost 9 bases and J lost 0, with 10 bases in between. The CDR3 spans 13 residues. The CDR3 loop reads CATQGQLNTEAFF. The CDR3 DNA follows: TGTGCCACCCAGGGGCAACTGAACACTGAAGCTTTCTTT.

The rearrangement joins TRBV4-2 to TRBJ1-1; D gene uncertain. V was shortened by 3 bases and J by 1 base, with 9 bases between the two germline ends. Germline lookup yields CDR1 LGHNA and CDR2 YNFKEQ. This CDR3 is built from 14 residues. In nucleotides, the CDR3 is TGTGCCAGCAGCCAGGGAGACTCGAACACTGAAGCTTTCTTT. This encodes CASSQGDSNTEAFF.

The gene calls are TRBV19 and TRBJ1-1; 9 nucleotides line up with TRBD1. The CDR3 covers 14 residues. V gave up 7 bases and J gave up 3 bases; unmatched junction bases: 6. The germline V gene has CDR1 LNHDA and CDR2 SQIVND (reference sequence). In nucleotides, the CDR3 is TGTGCCAGTAACCGGGACAGGGTTGACACTGAAGCTTTCTTT. It specifies CASNRDRVDTEAFF.

This clone showed up just a few times. The chain carries TRBV3-1 (or the pseudogene TRBV3-2) and TRBJ1-4, with TRBD1 matching over 8 bases. The CDR3 is 17 residues long. Germline CDR1 is LGHDT and CDR2 is YNNKEL (reference sequence). Losses at the gene ends were 0 bases for V and 3 bases for J; bases not matched to a gene: 6. The chain's CDR3 is CASSQDGTGPPNEKLFF. The CDR3 DNA sequence: TGTGCCAGCAGCCAAGACGGGACAGGTCCGCCTAATGAAAAACTGTTTTTT.